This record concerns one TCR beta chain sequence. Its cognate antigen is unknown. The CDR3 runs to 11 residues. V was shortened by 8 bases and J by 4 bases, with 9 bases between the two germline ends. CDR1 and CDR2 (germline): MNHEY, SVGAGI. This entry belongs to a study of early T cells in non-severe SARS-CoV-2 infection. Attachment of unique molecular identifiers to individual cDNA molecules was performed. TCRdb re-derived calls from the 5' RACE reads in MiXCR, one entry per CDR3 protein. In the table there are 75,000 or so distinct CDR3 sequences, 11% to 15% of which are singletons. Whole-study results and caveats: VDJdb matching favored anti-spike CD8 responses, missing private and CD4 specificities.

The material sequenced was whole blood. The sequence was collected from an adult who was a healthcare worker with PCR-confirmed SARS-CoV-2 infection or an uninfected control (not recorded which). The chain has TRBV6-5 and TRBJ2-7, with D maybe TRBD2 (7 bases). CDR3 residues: CASRGAYEQYF. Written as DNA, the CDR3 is TGTGCCAGCCGGGGGGCGTACGAGCAGTACTTC.